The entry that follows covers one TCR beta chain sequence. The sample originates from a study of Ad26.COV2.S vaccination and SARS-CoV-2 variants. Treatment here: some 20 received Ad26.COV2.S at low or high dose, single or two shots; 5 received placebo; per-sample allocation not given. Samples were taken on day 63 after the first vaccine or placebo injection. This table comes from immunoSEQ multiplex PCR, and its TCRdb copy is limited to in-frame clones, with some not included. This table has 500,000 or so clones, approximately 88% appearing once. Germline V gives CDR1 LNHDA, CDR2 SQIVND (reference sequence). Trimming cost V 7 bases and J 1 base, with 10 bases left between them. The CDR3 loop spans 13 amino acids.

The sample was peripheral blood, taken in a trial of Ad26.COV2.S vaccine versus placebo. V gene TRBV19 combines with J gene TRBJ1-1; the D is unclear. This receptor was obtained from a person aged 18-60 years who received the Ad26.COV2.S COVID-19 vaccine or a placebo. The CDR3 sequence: CASITRANTEAFF. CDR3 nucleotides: TGTGCCAGTATCACTCGCGCGAACACTGAAGCTTTCTTT.